This T cell receptor (beta chain) was sequenced during a study of beta chain features in type 1 diabetes. Study results and limitations: A moderate, significant TCRB CDR3 shortening appeared in type 1 diabetes across four CD4+ subsets.

Investigators reverse transcribed all isolated RNA, so they sequenced expressed TCRB transcripts. Libraries were prepared by immunoSEQ multiplex PCR; TCRdb keeps only in-frame clonotypes and omits some of them. The table records about 360,000 clones, roughly 12% of them present only once. A word on this clone: Its antigen is currently unknown.

Blood was collected once per donor into heparin, averaging around 120 mL. V was cut by 2 bases and J by 1 base, with 12 bases left in between. This CDR3 is 16 amino acids long. CDR1 is SGHTA and CDR2 is FQGNSA in the germline V gene. This chain links TRBV7-2 with TRBJ1-5; a possible D gene is TRBD1 (5 bases). The receptor's source is a man in his late teens or twenties in good health. The sequencing sample was made of naive CD4+ T cells from blood. The CDR3 reads CASSLLSGRSNQPQHF. Here the CDR3 DNA reads TGTGCCAGCAGCTTATTATCAGGGAGGAGCAATCAGCCCCAGCATTTT.